This T cell receptor beta chain stems from a study of blood T cell repertoires in COVID-19. As for the study in general: Acute and convalescent COVID-19 samples came from the United States, Italy and Spain. The cDNA or gDNA used as material had been derived from T cells, B-cell-depleted T cells, or PBMCs.

The germline gives CDR1 LGHDT, CDR2 YNNKEL (reference sequence). The V and J ends lost 2 bases and 7 bases, in that order; junction bases with no gene match: 4. The CDR3 consists of 16 residues. Profiled with immunoSEQ multiplex PCR; TCRdb holds only in-frame clones, not every one. Altogether over 600,000 clones are present, about 90% being singletons, with the ten largest covering roughly 0.25%. The sample was peripheral blood. This TCR came from a young woman with acute or convalescent COVID-19. The chain recombines TRBV3-1 (or the pseudogene TRBV3-2) with TRBJ2-1; 14 bases align to TRBD2. CDR3 sequence (DNA): TGTGCCAGCAGCCAATCGACTAGCGGGGGGGCTAATGAGCAGTTCTTC. Encoded protein: CASSQSTSGGANEQFF.